This TCR beta chain was identified in a study of regulatory T cells in long-lasting Graves disease. Study information: Patients met the persistent Graves' disease definition after over 5 years of antithyroid drugs with positive TSH receptor antibodies. Notes on the study in general: Between persistent patients, around 2,900 public clonotypes were shared, exceeding the roughly 1,000 shared between new patients.

Details on this clonotype: Its antigen remains unknown.

Time point given: persistent/refractory GD, antithyroid drugs over 5 years with positive TRAb. Generation of the TCR library employed RNA extracted from PBMCs. Investigators prepared the TCR beta libraries by applying iRepertoire HTBI primers and Arm-PCR of CDR3 regions. MiXCR was run by TCRdb on the multiplex PCR reads, yielding one entry per CDR3 protein. This sample has about 460,000 distinct CDR3 sequences, with 20% to 25% found just once. The CDR3 extends over 11 amino acids. V was cut by 7 bases and J by 4 bases, with 9 bases left in between. The germline gives CDR1 SQVTM, CDR2 ANQGSEA. This clonotype was obtained from a female donor with Graves disease. This chain joins TRBV29-1 and TRBJ2-3, with D perhaps matching TRBD2 (6 bases). This specimen consisted of peripheral blood mononuclear cells (PBMCs), obtained when the disease was refractory, from a patient treated with antithyroid drugs. CDR3 nucleotide sequence: TGCAGCGGCGGGGTCTCAGATACGCAGTATTTT. It codes for CSGGVSDTQYF.